The clone carrying this T cell receptor beta chain was recorded a few times. These data come from a study of T-cell reconstitution after alpha-beta-depleted transplantation in children. Unique molecular identifiers were incorporated into the prepared TCRbeta library. Via MiXCR, TCRdb re-called the PCR reads, giving one row per CDR3 protein. The sample carries about 640,000 distinct CDR3 sequences, approximately 16% recorded once. The CDR3 consists of 13 residues. Germline V CDR1 and CDR2: DFQATT, SNEGSKA (reference sequence). Between the trimmed V and J ends, which lost 5 bases and 6 bases, there was a span of 15 bases.

Sequencing was performed on PBMCs from the stem cell graft donor, taken from the stem cell graft. The chain employs TRBV20-1 and TRBJ2-3, with D possibly TRBD2 on 6 matching bases. This receptor was taken from a human donor who donated a stem cell graft to a child with acute myeloid leukemia. Here the CDR3 DNA reads TGCAGTGCTCCTCCCGGCGGGGAGGATACGCAGTATTTT. Protein sequence: CSAPPGGEDTQYF.